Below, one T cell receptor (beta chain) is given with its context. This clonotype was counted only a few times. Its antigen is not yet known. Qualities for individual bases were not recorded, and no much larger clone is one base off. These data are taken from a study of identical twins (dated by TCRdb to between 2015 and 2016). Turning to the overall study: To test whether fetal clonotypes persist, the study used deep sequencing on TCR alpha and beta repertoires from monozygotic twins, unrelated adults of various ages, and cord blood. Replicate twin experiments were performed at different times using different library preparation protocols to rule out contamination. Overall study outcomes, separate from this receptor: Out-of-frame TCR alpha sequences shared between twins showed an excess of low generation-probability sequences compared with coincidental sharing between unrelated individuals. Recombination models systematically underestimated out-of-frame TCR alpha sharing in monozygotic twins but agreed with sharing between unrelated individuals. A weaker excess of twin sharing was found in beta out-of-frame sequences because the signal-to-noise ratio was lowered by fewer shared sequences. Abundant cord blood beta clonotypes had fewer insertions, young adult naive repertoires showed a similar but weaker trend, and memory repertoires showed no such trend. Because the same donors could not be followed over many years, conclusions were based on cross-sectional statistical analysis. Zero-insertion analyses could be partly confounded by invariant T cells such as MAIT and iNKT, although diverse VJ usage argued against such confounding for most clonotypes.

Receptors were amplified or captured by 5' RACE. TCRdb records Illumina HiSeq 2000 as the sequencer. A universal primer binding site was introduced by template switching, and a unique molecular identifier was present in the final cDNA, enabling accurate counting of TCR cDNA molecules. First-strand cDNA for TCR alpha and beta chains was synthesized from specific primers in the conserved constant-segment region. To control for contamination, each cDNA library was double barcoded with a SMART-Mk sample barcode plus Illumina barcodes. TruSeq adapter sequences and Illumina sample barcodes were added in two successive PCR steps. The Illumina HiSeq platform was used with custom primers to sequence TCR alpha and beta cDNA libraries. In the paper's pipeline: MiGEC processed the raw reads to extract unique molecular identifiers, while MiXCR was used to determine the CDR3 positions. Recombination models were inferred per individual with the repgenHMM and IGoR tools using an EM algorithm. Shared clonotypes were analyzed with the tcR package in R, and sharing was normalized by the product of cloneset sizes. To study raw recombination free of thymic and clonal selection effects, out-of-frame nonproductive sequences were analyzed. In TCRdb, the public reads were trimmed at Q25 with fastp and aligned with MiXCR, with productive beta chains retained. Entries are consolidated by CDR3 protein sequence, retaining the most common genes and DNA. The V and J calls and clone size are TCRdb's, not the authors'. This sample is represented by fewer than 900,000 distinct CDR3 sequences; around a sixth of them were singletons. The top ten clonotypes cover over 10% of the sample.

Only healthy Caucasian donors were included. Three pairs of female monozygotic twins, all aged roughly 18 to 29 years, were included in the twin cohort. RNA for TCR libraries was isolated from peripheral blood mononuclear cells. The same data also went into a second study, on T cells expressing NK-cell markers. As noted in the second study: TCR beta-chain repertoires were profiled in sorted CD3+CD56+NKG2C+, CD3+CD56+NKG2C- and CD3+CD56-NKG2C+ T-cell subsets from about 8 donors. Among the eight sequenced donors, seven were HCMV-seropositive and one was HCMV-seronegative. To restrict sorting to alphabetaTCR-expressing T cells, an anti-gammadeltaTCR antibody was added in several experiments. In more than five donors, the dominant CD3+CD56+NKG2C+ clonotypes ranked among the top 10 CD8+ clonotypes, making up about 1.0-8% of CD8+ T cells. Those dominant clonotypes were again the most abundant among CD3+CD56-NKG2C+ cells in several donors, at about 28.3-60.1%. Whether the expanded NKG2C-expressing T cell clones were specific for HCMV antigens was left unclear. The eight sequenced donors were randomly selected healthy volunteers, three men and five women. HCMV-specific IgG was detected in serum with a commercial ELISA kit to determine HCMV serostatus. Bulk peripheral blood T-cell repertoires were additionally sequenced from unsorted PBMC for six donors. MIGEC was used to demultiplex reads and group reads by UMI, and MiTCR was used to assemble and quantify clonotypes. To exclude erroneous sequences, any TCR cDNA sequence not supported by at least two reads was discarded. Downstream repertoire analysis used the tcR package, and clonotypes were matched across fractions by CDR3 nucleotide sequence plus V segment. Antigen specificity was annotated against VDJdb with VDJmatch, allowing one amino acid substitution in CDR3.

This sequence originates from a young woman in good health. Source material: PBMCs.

In nucleotides, the sequence is TGTGCCAGCAGGAAGTACAGGGGGGAATATGAAAAACTGTTTTTT. Its protein reads: CASRKYRGEYEKLFF. The sequence joins TRBV6-1 to TRBJ1-4; TRBD1 fits 8 bases in the junction. V has 6 bases trimmed and J has 6 bases trimmed; junction bases matching no gene number 9. From the germline V gene, CDR1 is MNHNS and CDR2 is SASEGT. The CDR3 goes from the cysteine to the phenylalanine over 15 residues. Left in the record is the CDR3 DNA by itself, 45 bases read in frame from the first base.